This TCR beta chain was sequenced in a study of blood T cell repertoires in COVID-19. At the level of the study: There were acute and convalescent COVID-19 samples, and they came from the United States, Italy and Spain. From T cells, B-cell-depleted T cells, or PBMCs came the material, which was cDNA or gDNA.

Original handling: Estimates of nucleated cell counts were drawn from the amplification of reference gene primers. Produced via immunoSEQ multiplex PCR; TCRdb's table is partial and in-frame only. The V and J calls and the clone size are those of that table, but D and trimming were determined from the DNA. The table has nearly 110,000 clones, approximately 84% seen once. Trimming removed 4 bases from V and 0 bases from J; junction bases left unmatched: 6. This CDR3 comprises 16 residues. CDR1 is MGHRA and CDR2 is YSYEKL in the germline V gene. The rearrangement uses TRBV4-1 and TRBJ2-1; 7 nucleotides align to TRBD2. Sequencing input: peripheral blood. The source of this sequence is a woman aged 55-75 years with acute or convalescent COVID-19. For the CDR3, the DNA is TGCGCCAGCAGCCGAACCACGGGAGGCTCCTACAATGAGCAGTTCTTC. This translates into CASSRTTGGSYNEQFF.